This TCR beta chain was sequenced during a study of T cell responses to AZD1222 COVID-19 vaccine. The data were produced by immunoSEQ multiplex PCR, yet TCRdb's version contains in-frame clones alone and is incomplete. The data contain about 150,000 clones, about 93% of them singletons. The length of the CDR3 is 15 residues. Trimming cost V 3 bases and J 0 bases; bases outside gene matches: 4. Germline assignment: CDR1 KGHSH and CDR2 LQKENI. Sequences were derived from peripheral blood, sampled 28 days after the second AZD1222 dose. The sequence was obtained from an adult who received the AZD1222 COVID-19 vaccine. The chain carries TRBV18 and TRBJ1-1; 7 bases line up with TRBD1. For the CDR3, the DNA is TGTGCCAGCTCACCGCAGGGGGGCCTGAACACTGAAGCTTTCTTT. It specifies CASSPQGGLNTEAFF.